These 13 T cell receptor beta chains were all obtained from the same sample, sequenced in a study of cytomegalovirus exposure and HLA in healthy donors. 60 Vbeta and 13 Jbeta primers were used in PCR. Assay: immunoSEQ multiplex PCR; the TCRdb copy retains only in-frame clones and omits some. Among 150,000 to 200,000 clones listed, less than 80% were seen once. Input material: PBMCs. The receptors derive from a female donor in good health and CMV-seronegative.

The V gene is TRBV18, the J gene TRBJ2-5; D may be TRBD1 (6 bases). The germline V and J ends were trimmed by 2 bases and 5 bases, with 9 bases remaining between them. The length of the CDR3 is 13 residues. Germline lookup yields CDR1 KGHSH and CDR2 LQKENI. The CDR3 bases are TGTGCCAGCTCACCATACGACAGGGAGACCCAGTACTTC. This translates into CASSPYDRETQYF.

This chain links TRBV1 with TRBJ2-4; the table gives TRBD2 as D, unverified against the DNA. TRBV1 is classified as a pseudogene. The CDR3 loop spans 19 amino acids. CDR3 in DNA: TGCACCAGCAGCCCCCTCCAGACTAGCGGGGGCCTAGCCAAAAACATTCAGTACTTC. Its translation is CTSSPLQTSGGLAKNIQYF.

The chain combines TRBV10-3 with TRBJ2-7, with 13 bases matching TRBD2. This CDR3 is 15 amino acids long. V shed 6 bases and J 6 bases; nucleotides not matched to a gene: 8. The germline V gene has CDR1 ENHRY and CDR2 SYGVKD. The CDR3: CAISGLAGVQGEQYF. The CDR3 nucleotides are TGTGCCATCAGCGGACTAGCGGGAGTCCAAGGCGAGCAGTACTTC.

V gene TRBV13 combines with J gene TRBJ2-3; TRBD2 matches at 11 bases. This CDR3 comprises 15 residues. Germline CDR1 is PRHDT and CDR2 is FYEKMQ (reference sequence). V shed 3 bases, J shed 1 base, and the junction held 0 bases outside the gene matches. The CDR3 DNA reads TGTGCCAGCAGCTTTAGCGGGAGGGGCACAGATACGCAGTATTTT. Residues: CASSFSGRGTDTQYF.

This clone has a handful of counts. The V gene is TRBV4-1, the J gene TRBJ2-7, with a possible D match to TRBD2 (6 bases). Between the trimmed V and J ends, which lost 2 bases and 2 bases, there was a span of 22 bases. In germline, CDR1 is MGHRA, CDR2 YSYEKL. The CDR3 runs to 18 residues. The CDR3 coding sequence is TGCGCCAGCAGCCAAATCCCGCCGCCCTTAGCGGTCCCCTACGAGCAGTACTTC. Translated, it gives CASSQIPPPLAVPYEQYF.

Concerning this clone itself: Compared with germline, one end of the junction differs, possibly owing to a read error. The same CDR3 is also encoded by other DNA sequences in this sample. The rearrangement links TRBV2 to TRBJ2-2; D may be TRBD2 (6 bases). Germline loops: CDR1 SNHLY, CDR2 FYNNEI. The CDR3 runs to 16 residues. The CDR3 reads CASVGGNHLNTGELFF. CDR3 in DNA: TGTGCCAGCGTGGGGGGAAATCATTTGAACACTGGGGAGCTGTTTTTT.

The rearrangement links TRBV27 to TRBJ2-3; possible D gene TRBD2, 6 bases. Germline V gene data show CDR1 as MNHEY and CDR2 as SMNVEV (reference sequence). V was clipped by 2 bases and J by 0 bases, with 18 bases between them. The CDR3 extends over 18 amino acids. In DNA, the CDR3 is TGTGCCAGCAGTTTAATGACCCCTTTAGCGGATAGCACAGATACGCAGTATTTT. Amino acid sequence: CASSLMTPLADSTDTQYF.

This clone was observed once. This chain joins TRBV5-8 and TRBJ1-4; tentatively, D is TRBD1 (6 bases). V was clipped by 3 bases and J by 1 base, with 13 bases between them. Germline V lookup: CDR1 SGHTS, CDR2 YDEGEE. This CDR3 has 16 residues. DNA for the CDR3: TGTGCCAGCAGCTCTGGGACATCCTTAACTAATGAAAAACTGTTTTTT. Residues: CASSSGTSLTNEKLFF.

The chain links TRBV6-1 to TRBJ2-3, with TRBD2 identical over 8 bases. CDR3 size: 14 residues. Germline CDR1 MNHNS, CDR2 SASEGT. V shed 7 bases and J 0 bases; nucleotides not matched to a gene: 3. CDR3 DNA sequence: TGTGCCAGCATTGAGCGGGGGAGCACAGATACGCAGTATTTT. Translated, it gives CASIERGSTDTQYF.

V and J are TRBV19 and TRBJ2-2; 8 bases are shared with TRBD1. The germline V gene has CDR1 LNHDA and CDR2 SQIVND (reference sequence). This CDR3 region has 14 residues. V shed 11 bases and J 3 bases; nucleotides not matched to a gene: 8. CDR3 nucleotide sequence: TGTGCCTCTCAGGGACAGGAGTACACCGGGGAGCTGTTTTTT. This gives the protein CASQGQEYTGELFF.

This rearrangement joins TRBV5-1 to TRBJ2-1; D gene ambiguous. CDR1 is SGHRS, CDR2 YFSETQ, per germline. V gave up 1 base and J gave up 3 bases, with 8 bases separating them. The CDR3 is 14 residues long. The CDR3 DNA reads TGCGCCAGCAGCTTGTTCTACCGCTACAATGAGCAGTTCTTC. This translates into CASSLFYRYNEQFF.

The DNA for the CDR3 is TGTGCCAGCAGCTTAGATTCGGGGGCAGATACGCAGTATTTT. Protein product: CASSLDSGADTQYF. This chain links TRBV11-3 with TRBJ2-3; D may be TRBD2 (6 bases). Trimming took 0 bases from V and 4 from J, leaving 8 bases between them. CDR1 and CDR2 from the germline V gene are SGHNT and YENEEA. This CDR3 has 14 residues. Drawing the rest from reference TRBV11-3 and TRBJ2-3, the complete variable domain is EAGVVQSPRYKIIEKKQPVAFWCNPISGHNTLYWYLQNLGQGPELLIRYENEEAVDDSQLPKDRFSAERLKGVDSTLKIQPAELGDSAVYLCASSLDSGADTQYFGPGTRLTVL.

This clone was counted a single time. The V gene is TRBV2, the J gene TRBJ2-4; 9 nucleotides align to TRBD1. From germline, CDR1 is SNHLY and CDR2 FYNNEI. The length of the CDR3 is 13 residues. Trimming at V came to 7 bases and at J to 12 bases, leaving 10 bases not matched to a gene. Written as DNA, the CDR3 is TGTGCCAGCATGGGACAGGGCGGAGGCAGTCAGTACTTC. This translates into CASMGQGGGSQYF.